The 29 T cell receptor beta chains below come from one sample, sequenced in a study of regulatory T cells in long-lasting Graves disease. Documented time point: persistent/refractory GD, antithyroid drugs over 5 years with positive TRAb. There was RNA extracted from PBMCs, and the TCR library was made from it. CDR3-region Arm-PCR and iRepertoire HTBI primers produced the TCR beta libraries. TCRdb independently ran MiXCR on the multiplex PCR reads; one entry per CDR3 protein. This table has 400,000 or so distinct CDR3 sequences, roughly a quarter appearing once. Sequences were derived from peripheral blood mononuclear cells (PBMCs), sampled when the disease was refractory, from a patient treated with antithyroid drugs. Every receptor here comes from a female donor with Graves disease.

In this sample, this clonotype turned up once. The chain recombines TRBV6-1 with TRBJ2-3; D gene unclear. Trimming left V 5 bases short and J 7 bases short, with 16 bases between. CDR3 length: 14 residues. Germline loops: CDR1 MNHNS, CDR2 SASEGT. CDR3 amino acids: CASSLTQSIHTQYF. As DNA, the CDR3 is TGTGCCAGCAGTCTCACCCAGTCCATTCATACGCAGTATTTT.

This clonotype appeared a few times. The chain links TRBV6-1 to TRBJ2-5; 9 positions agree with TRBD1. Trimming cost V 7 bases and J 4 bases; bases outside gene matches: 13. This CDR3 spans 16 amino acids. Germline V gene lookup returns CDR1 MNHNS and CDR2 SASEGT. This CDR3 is CASILTGGGLGETQYF. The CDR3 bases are TGTGCCAGCATCCTAACAGGGGGCGGTCTCGGAGAGACCCAGTACTTC.

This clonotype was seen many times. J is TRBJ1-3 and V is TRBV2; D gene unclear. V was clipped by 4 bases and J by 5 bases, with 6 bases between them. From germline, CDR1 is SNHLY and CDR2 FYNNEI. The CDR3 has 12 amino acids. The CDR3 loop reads CASSVQRNTIYF. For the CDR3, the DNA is TGTGCCAGCAGTGTACAGCGAAACACCATATATTTT.

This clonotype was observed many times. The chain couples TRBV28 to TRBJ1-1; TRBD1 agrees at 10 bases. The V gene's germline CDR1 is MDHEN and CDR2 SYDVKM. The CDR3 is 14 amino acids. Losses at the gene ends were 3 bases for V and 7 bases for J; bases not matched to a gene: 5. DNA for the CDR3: TGTGCCAGCAGTTTGGGGGGACAGGGGATTGAAGCTTTCTTT. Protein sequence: CASSLGGQGIEAFF.

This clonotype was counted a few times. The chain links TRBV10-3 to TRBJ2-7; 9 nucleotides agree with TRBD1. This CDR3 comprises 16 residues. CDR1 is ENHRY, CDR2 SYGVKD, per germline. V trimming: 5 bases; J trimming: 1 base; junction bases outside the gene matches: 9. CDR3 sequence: CAISFPGTGYSYEQYF. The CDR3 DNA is TGTGCCATCAGTTTCCCCGGGACAGGGTATTCCTACGAGCAGTACTTC.

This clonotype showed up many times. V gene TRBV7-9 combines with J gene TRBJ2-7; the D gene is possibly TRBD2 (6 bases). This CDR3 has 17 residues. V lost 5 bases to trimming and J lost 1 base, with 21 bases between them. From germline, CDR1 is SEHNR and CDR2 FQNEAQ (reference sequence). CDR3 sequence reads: CASSMTSGTGYSYEQYF. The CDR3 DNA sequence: TGTGCCAGCAGCATGACCTCCGGGACTGGCTATTCCTACGAGCAGTACTTC. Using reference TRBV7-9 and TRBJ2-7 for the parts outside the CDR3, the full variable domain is DTGVSQNPRHKITKRGQNVTFRCDPISEHNRLYWYRQTLGQGPEFLTYFQNEAQLEKSRLLSDRFSAERPKGSFSTLEIQRTEQGDSAMYLCASSMTSGTGYSYEQYFGPGTRLTVT.

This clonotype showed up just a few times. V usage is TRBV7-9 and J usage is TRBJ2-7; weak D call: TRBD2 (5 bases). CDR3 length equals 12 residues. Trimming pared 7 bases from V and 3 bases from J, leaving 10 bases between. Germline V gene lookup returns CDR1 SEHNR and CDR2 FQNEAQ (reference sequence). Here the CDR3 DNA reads TGTGCCAGCAAAGGGAGCGGCTACGAGCAGTACTTC. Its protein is CASKGSGYEQYF.

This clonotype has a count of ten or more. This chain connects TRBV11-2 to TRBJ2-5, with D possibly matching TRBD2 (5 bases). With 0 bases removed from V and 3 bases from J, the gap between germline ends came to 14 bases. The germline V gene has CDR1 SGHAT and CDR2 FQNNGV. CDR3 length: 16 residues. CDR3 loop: CASSLDGVSVEETQYF. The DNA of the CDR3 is TGTGCCAGCAGCTTAGATGGAGTTAGCGTCGAAGAGACCCAGTACTTC.

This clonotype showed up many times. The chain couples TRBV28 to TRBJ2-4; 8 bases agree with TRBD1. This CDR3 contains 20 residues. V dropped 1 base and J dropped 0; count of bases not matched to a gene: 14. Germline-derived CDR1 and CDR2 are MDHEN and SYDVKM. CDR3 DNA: TGTGCCAGCAGTTTATACTTCGTGCTGACAGGGGCAGTAGCCAAAAACATTCAGTACTTC. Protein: CASSLYFVLTGAVAKNIQYF.

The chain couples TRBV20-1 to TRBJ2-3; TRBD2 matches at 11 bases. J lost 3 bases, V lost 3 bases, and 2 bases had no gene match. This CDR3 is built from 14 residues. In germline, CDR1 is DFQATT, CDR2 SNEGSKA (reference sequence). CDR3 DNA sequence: TGCAGTGCTAGTGCTAGCGGGAGGACAGATACGCAGTATTTT. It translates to CSASASGRTDTQYF.

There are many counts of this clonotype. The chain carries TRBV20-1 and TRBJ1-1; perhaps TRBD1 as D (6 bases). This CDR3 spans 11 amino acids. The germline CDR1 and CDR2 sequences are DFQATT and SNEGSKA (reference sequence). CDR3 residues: CRPKGGTEAFF. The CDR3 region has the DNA TGCAGGCCAAAAGGGGGCACTGAAGCTTTCTTT.

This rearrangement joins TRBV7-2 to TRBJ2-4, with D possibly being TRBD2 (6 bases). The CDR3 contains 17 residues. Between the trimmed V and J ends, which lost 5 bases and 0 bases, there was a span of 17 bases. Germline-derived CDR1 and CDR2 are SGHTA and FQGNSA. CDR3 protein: CASSQIPGLLAKNIQYF. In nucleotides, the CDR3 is TGTGCCAGCAGCCAGATTCCGGGACTGCTAGCCAAAAACATTCAGTACTTC.

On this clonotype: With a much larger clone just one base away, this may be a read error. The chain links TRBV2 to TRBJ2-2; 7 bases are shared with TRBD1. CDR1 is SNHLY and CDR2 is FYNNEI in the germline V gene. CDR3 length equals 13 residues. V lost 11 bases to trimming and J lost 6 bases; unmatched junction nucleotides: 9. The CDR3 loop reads CAVQGTKAGELFF. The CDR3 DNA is TGTGCCGTACAGGGGACGAAAGCCGGGGAGCTGTTTTTT.

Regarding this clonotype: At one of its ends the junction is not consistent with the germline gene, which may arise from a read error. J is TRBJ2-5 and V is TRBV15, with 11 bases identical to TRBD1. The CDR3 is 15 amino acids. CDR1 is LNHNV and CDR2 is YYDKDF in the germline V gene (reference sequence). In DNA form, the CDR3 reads TGTGCCACCAGCAGTCGGACAGGGGGCAGGGAGACCCAGTGCTTC. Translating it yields CATSSRTGGRETQCF.

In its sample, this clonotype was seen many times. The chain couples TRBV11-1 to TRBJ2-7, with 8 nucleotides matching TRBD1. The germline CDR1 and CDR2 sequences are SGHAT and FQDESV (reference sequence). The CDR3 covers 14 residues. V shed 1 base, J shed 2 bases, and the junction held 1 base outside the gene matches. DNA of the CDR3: TGTGCCAGCAGCTTAGGGACAGGGACCTACGAGCAGTACTTC. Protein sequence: CASSLGTGTYEQYF.

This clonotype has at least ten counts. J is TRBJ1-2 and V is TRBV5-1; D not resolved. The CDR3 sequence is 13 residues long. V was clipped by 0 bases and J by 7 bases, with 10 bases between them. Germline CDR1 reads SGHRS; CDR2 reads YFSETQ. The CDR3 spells CASSLEGKGGYTF. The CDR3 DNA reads TGCGCCAGCAGCTTGGAGGGAAAAGGTGGCTACACCTTC.

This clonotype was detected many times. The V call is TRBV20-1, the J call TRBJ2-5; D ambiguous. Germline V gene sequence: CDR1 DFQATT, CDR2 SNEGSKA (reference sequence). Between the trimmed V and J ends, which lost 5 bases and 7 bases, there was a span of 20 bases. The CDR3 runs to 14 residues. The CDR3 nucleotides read TGCAGTGCTCTAGACGGATCTGAAATGTCGACCCAGTACTTC. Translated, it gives CSALDGSEMSTQYF.

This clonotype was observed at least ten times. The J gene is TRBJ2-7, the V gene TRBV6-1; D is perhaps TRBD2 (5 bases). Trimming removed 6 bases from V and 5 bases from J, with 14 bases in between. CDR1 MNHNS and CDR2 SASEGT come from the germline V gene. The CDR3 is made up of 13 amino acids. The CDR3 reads CASRAPGIDEQYF. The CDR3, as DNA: TGTGCCAGCAGAGCACCGGGGATCGACGAGCAGTACTTC.

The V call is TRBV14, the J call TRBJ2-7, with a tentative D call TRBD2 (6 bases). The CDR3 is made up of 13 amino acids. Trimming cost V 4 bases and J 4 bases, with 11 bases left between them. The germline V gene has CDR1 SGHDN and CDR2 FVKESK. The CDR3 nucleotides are TGTGCCAGCAGCCTAGCGGATGATTACGAGCAGTACTTC. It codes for CASSLADDYEQYF.

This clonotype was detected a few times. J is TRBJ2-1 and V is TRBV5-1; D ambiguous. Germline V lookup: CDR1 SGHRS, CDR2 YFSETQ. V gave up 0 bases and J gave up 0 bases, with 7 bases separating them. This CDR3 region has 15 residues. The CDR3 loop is CASSLEGFSYNEQFF. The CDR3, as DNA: TGCGCCAGCAGCTTGGAAGGGTTCTCCTACAATGAGCAGTTCTTC.

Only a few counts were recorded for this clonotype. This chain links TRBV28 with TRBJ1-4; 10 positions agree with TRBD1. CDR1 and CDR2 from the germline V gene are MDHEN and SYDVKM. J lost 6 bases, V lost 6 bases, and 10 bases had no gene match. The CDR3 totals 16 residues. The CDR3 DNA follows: TGTGCCAGCAGAGGACAGGGGGGATCAAGGGATGAAAAACTGTTTTTT. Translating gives CASRGQGGSRDEKLFF.

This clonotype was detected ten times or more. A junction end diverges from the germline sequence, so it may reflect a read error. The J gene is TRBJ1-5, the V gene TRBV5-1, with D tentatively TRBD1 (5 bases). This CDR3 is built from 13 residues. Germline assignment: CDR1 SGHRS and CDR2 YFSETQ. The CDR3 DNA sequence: TGTGCCAGCAGCTGGGACAGCAATCAGCCCCAGCATTTT. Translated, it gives CASSWDSNQPQHF.

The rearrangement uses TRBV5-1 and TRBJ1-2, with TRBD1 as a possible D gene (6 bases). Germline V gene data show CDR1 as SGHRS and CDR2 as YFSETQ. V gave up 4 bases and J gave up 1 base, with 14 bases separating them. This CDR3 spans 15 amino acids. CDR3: CASSAQGIGNYGYTF. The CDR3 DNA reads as TGCGCCAGCAGCGCACAGGGTATTGGTAACTATGGCTACACCTTC.

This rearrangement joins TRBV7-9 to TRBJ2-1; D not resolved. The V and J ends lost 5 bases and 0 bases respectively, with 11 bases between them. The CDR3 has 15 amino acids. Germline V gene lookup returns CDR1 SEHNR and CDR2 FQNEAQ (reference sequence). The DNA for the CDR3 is TGTGCCAGCAGCACCAGGCTTGGCTCCTACAATGAGCAGTTCTTC. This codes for CASSTRLGSYNEQFF.

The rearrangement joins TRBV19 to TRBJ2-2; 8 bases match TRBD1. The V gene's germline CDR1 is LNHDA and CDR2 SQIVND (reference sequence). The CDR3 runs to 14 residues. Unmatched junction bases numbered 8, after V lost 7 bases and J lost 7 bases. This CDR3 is CASTGRGPGGELFF. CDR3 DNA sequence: TGTGCCAGTACTGGCAGGGGGCCTGGCGGGGAGCTGTTTTTT.

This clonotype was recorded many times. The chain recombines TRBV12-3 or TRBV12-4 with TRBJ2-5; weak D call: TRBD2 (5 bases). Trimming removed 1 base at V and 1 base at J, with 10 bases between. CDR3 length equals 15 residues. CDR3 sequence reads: CASSLGSEGQETQYF. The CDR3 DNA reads TGTGCCAGCAGTTTAGGATCAGAGGGCCAAGAGACCCAGTACTTC.

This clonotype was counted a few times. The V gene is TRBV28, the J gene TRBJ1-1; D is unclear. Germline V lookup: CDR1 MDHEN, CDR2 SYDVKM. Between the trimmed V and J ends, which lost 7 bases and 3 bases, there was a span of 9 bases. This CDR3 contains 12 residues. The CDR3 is CASTPQDTEAFF. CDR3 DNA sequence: TGTGCCAGCACCCCGCAGGACACTGAAGCTTTCTTT.

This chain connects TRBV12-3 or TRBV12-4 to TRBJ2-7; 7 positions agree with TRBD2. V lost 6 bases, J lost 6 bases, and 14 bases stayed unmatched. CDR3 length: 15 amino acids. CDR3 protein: CASSPSWGGSSEQYF. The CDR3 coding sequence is TGTGCCAGCAGCCCCAGTTGGGGGGGGTCTAGCGAGCAGTACTTC.

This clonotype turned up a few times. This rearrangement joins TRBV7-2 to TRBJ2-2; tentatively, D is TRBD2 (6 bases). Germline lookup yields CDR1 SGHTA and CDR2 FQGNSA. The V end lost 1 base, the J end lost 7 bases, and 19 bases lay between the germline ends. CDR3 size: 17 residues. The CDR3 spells CASSLGLRASRGGELFF. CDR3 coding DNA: TGTGCCAGCAGCTTAGGCCTCCGGGCCTCGCGGGGCGGGGAGCTGTTTTTT.